This TCR beta chain was observed in a study of blood T cell repertoires in COVID-19. As for the study in general: Sites across the United States, Italy and Spain contributed samples from acute and convalescent COVID-19. The analysed material was cDNA or gDNA that came from T cells, B-cell-depleted T cells, or PBMCs.

As originally analysed: Amplification of reference gene primers provided the estimated nucleated cell counts. The data were produced by immunoSEQ multiplex PCR, yet TCRdb's version contains in-frame clones alone and is incomplete. V and J calls and clone size are copied from that table; D and trimming were computed from the DNA. The repertoire has about 120,000 clones, 70% to 90% of them found once; the top ten carry approximately 3.9%. V shed 5 bases and J 9 bases; nucleotides not matched to a gene: 5. The CDR3 totals 14 residues. In germline, CDR1 is SNHLY, CDR2 FYNNEI. Sequencing was carried out using peripheral blood. The V and J genes are TRBV2 and TRBJ1-4; TRBD1 matches 11 bases. The receptor's source is a woman aged 50 to 60 with acute or convalescent COVID-19. CDR3 in amino acids: CASSTGQGAKKLFF. The DNA of the CDR3 is TGTGCCAGCAGTACTGGACAGGGGGCGAAAAAACTGTTTTTT.